This TCR beta chain was recovered during a study of somatic mutations in cytotoxic T cells in rheumatoid arthritis. Study-level findings and limits: For patients with rheumatoid arthritis, CD8+ clonality went up with age, while healthy controls showed no such change.

With 5 bases removed from V and 9 bases from J, the gap between germline ends came to 14 bases. The CDR3 is made up of 13 amino acids. The germline V gene has CDR1 SEHNR and CDR2 FQNEAQ (reference sequence). Concerning this clone itself: What it recognizes is unknown.

Positive selection with magnetic beads achieved the isolation of CD4+ and CD8+ cells, followed by a flow cytometry check of purity. The data were produced by immunoSEQ multiplex PCR, yet TCRdb's version contains in-frame clones alone and is incomplete. The repertoire consists of some 11,000 clones, with approximately 84% occurring once and the leading ten covering about 9.1%. The sequencing sample was made of CD8+ T cells sorted from blood. The chain is built from TRBV7-9 and TRBJ2-1, with D perhaps matching TRBD2 (5 bases). The clonotype comes from a woman aged 55-69 years with rheumatoid arthritis. The CDR3 DNA is TGTGCCAGCAGCCGATACTCTAGCTTTGAGCAGTTCTTC. It specifies CASSRYSSFEQFF.